The sequence of this T cell receptor (beta chain) was determined in a study of T cells in Graves' hyperthyroidism and ophthalmopathy. The study's findings and limits: Ophthalmopathy was predicted by the model a median of approximately 6.6 months ahead of onset.

Amplification of TCR beta CDR3 regions was performed using RNA transcripts as template. When the TCR CDR3 underwent first-round RT-PCR, the HTBI primer set was used. TCRdb called the multiplex PCR reads again in MiXCR, with one record for every CDR3 protein. The sample consists of under 350,000 distinct CDR3 sequences, 21% of them appearing once. The CDR3 loop spans 15 amino acids. V lost 2 bases and J 1 base, leaving 11 bases between the germline ends. CDR1 is KGHSH, CDR2 LQKENI, per germline. The sample holds many counts of this clonotype. Its target is unknown. The V and J genes are TRBV18 and TRBJ1-1, with a weak D call TRBD1 (5 bases). The TCR comes from a woman aged 45-60 years with Graves' hyperthyroidism. The sample taken for sequencing was blood. This CDR3 reads CASSPGKGSNTEAFF. The DNA for the CDR3 is TGTGCCAGCTCACCAGGTAAGGGGTCGAACACTGAAGCTTTCTTT.